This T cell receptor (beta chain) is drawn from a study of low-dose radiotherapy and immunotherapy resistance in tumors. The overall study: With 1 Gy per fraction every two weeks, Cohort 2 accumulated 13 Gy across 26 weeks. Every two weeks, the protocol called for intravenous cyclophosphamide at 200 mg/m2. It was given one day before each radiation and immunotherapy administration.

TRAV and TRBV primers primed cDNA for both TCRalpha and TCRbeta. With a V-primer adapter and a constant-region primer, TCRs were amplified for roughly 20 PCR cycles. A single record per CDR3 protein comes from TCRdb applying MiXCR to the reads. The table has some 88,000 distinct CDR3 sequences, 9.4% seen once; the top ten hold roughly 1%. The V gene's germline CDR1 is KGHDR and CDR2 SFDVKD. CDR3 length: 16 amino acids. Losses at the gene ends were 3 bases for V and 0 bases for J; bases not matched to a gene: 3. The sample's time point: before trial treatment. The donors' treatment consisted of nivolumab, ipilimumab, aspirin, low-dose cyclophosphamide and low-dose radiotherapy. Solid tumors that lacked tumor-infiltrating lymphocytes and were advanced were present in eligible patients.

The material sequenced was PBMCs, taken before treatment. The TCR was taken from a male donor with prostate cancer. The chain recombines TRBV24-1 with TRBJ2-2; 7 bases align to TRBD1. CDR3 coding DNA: TGTGCCACCAGTGATCCACAGGGGACGAACACCGGGGAGCTGTTTTTT. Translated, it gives CATSDPQGTNTGELFF.